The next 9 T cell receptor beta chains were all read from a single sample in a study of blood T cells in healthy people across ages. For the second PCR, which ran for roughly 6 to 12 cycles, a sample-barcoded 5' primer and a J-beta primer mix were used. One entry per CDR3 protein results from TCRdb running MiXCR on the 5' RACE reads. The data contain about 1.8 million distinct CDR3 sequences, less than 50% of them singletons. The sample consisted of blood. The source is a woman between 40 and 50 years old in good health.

The CDR3 here is CATSRFGRAGTKNLEQYF. CDR3 in DNA: TGTGCCACCAGCAGGTTTGGGAGGGCCGGGACAAAAAATCTCGAGCAGTACTTC. The chain employs TRBV15 and TRBJ2-7, with a weak D call TRBD2 (7 bases). The CDR3 is 18 amino acids. Germline CDR1 LNHNV, CDR2 YYDKDF (reference sequence). V dropped 3 bases and J dropped 6 bases, with 27 bases sitting between them.

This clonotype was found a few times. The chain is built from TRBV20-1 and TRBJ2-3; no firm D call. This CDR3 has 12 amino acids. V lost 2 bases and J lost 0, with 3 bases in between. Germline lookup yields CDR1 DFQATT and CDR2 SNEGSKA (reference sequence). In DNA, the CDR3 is TGCAGTGCTAGATGGAGCACAGATACGCAGTATTTT. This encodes CSARWSTDTQYF.

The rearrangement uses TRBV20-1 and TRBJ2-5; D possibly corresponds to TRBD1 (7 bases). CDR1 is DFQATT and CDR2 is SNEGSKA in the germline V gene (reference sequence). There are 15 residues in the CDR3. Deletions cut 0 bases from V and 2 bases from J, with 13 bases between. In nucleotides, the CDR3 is TGCAGTGCTAGAGATGCGGGACAGCCACAAGAGACCCAGTACTTC. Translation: CSARDAGQPQETQYF.

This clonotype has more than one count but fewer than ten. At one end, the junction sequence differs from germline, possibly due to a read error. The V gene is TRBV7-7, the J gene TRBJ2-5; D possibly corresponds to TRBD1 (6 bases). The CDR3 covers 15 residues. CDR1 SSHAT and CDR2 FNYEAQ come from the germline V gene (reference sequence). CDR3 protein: CASSHRQAPQETQYF. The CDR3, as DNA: TGTGCTAGCAGCCATCGACAGGCACCTCAAGAGACCCAGTACTTC.

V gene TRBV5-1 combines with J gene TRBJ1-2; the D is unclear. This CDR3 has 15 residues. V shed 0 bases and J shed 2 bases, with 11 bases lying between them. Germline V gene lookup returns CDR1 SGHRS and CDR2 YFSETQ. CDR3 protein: CASSLERTPNYGYTF. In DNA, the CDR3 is TGCGCCAGCAGCTTGGAGCGCACGCCAAACTATGGCTACACCTTC.

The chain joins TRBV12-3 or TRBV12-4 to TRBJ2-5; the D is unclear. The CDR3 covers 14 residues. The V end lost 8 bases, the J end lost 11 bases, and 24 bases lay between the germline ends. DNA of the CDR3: TGTGCCAGCTCTCCCGGCCCCTCCTACAATGAGCAGTACTTC. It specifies CASSPGPSYNEQYF.

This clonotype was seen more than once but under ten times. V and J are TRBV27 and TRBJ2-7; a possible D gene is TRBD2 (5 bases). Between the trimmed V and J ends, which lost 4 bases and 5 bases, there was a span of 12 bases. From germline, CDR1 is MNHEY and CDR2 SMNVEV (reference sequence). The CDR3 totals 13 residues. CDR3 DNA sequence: TGTGCCAGCAGTTACGCAAGGGAGAACGAGCAGTACTTC. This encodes CASSYARENEQYF.

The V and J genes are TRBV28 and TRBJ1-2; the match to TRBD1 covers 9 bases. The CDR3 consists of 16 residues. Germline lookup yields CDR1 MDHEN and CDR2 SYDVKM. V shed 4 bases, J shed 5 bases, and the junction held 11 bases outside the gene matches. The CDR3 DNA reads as TGTGCCAGCAGTTCACCAGGGACAGGGAGTGGGTATGGCTACACCTTC. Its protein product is CASSSPGTGSGYGYTF.

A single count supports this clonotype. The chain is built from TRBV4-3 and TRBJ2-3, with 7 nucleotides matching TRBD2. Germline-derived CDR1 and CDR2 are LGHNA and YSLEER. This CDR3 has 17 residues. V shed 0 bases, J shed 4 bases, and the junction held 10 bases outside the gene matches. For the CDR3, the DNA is TGCGCCAGCAGCCAAGATGGAGACGGGGAGGGTGCAGATACGCAGTATTTT. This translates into CASSQDGDGEGADTQYF.